This T cell receptor (beta chain) stems from a study of cytomegalovirus exposure and HLA in healthy donors (dated by TCRdb to about 2017). Describing the broader study: An earlier analysis of 587 of the donors reported 250 to 300 Gb of sequence data and 95 million to 120 million unique TCR beta sequences obtained from around 170 million T cells. An early release that covered around 590 HLA-typed donors contained approximately 320 gigabases of sequencing data and approximately 85 million unique TCR sequences. Of the approximately 400 genotyped donors, roughly 80% fell in the genetic ancestry cluster associated with self-reported Caucasian donors. The study was designed to test whether signatures of past pathogen exposure could be identified by cataloging public T cell receptors. The T cell repertoires of several hundred subjects were profiled by immunosequencing and related to cytomegalovirus serostatus. Besides the first cohort of approximately 670 subjects, a separate validation cohort made up of over a hundred different subjects was used. To predict cytomegalovirus infection status, the study brought together high-throughput TCR immunosequencing, statistical association of individual TCRs with disease status, and machine learning. A later analysis re-analyzed previously published TCR beta repertoires from 660 or so donors and added high-resolution HLA genotyping to study TCR occurrence patterns. Rather than drawing on any new phenotypic data, the later analysis identified candidate immune exposures from TCR beta sequences and the way those sequences occurred across donors. An earlier analysis of 587 of the donors used high-throughput TCR beta sequencing to judge whether each TCR beta V gene segment behaved as functional or pseudogenic. Donor age, sex, ethnicity and CMV serostatus were collected together with the repertoire data. Genome-wide SNP genotypes for about three fifths of the 666 donors were used in a later genetic analysis, which treated that subset as a discovery cohort. Every discovery cohort repertoire had been produced on one sequencing platform. Both class I and class II loci were covered by HLA typing, at four-digit resolution. The number of donors typed differed by locus, with roughly 620-630 for A, B, C, DRB1 and DQB1, around 560 for DQA1, approximately 570 for DPA1, and around 430 for DPB1. About 5 DR-DQ haplotypes were handled as single units for association and clustering, since linkage in the cohort was strong. Among some 410 genotyped donors of the cohort, an average of around 250,000 unique TCR beta nucleotide sequences was sequenced per donor, of which approximately 18% were non-productive. What the research found in general, with its limitations: A later analysis reported that several top co-occurrence clusters appeared linked to parvovirus B19, influenza, CMV and Epstein-Barr virus. Presence/absence analyses assumed roughly uniform sequencing depth across donors, an assumption that may not hold. While some public TCRs were present in many individuals, most TCR sequences turned up only very rarely across donors. In a later analysis, some 17,000 TCR beta sequences were associated with specific HLA alleles at a false discovery rate of 0.05. V-gene and J-gene trimming of TCR beta chains was associated with a missense DCLRE1C variant in a later genetic analysis, and the association was replicated in an independent cohort. This cohort had only TCR beta chains sequenced, and the lack of alpha or paired-chain data limited which features could be detected. In vitro tests confirmed that three of the cytomegalovirus-associated TCR beta chains recognize cytomegalovirus antigens. In a later analysis, HLA-associated TCR beta chains were found to be more clonally expanded and to have lower generation probabilities than equally common non-associated chains. Because HLA typing was unavailable for some donors at each locus, only the typed subset was used in association tests. In both the original and validation cohorts, the classifier was reported to diagnose cytomegalovirus status with high specificity and sensitivity. Some IMGT-functional V segments, including TRBV6-2 and TRBV6-3, could not be distinguished by the 87-base-pair reads and were therefore excluded. When HLA alleles, especially DR and DQ, strongly co-occurred, TCR associations were difficult to assign to individual alleles. An earlier analysis of approximately 570 of the donors showed that most TCR beta V segments appeared in productive rearrangements either about 90% or about 30% of the time, which broadly matched IMGT annotations. Compared with the roughly 670-donor mean, donors in an Asian-associated ancestry cluster had fewer N-insertions in productive TCRs, according to a later genetic analysis. A group of highly shared sequence variants was considered likely to be a technical artifact of the sequencing pipeline. In the study, some 160 TCR beta chains were listed as associated with cytomegalovirus. It was suggested by the authors that the approach could potentially be generalized to other disease states and immunological phenotypes. In a later analysis, the rate of TCR association differed among HLA loci, with DRB1 alleles having the most associated TCRs and HLA-C alleles having the fewest. The earlier analysis of a few hundred of the donors excluded some 15 rarely observed V segments, including chromosome 9 orphons, because counts were too low. A further reported finding was that TCR beta sequences accurately predicted the HLA-A and HLA-B alleles for most subjects in the first cohort. Linkage disequilibrium might explain the correlated functional status among segregating V segments, but an unknown experimental factor could not be excluded. For the cohort, immune exposure information was limited to CMV serostatus. A later analysis found that most CMV-associated TCR beta chains appeared HLA-restricted, with HLA associations seemingly driven largely by CMV exposure.

From the germline V gene, CDR1 is MGHRA and CDR2 is YSYEKL. Taken from cysteine to phenylalanine, the CDR3 has 15 residues. The CDR3 DNA has 45 bases and is translated from base 1. Remarks on this clone: This clone's antigen is unknown. Within one base of it there is no much larger clone, and no base qualities were kept.

The cohort consisted of 666 healthy bone marrow donors. Cohort members were all nominally healthy when sampled, although unrecorded immune exposures were likely present. The donor tested CMV seropositive, placing the donor among the 310 or so seropositive members of the cohort. Every donor gave a peripheral blood sample, and the peripheral blood mononuclear cells from that sample were used for TCR beta sequencing. The Qiagen DNeasy Blood Extraction Kit was used to extract genomic DNA from the blood cell samples. Library preparation was by the immunoSEQ multiplex PCR assay. A mixture of 60 forward primers for TCR Vbeta segments and 13 reverse primers for TCR Jbeta segments was used in the multiplex PCR. The CDR3 region of rearranged TCR beta genes was amplified from genomic DNA with a multiplex PCR assay. On the Illumina HiSeq System, the amplified TCR beta libraries were sequenced as 87-base-pair reads. In the paper's pipeline: Across the 500 to 850 repertoires, a later analysis counted roughly 84 million unique TCR beta chains, roughly 11 million of which were shared by at least two donors. Raw reads were error-corrected and collapsed into unique sequences with a nearest-neighbor algorithm that merged closely related sequences to remove PCR and sequencing errors. To assign V, D and J gene segments, CDR3 sequences were aligned to IMGT reference sequences. For a sequence to be retained, a match of at least six nucleotides was required to both a V gene segment and a J gene segment. Rearrangements were classified as productive when the CDR3 lacked stop codons and remained in frame with V and J, and all other rearrangements were classified as non-productive. CDR3 was defined according to IMGT convention as the region running from the second conserved V-encoded cysteine to the conserved J-encoded phenylalanine. In an earlier analysis of more than 550 of the donors, sequences lacking an unambiguous match to a single V gene segment were excluded. In an earlier analysis of several hundred of the donors, V segments were called functional above 56.7% productive rearrangements and were called segregating when the between-donor standard deviation exceeded 5%. A statistical classification framework was built to diagnose cytomegalovirus status from the catalog of TCR beta chain sequences. V and J gene assignment, in a later analysis, came from comparing TCR nucleotide sequences with IMGT/GENE-DB human TR gene sequences. The TCRdist pipeline was used in a later analysis to assign CDR3 sequences and most-parsimonious VDJ recombination scenarios. A later analysis defined each TCR beta chain by its CDR3 amino acid sequence plus V-gene family, and excluded reads lacking a unique V-gene family. In a later analysis, 450 to 600 highly shared, low-generation-probability nucleotide sequences were removed to address suspected cross-contamination and a sequencing artifact. A later analysis calculated a clonal expansion index for each public chain from normalized within-repertoire ranks of inferred template counts. Generation probabilities in a later analysis came from a VDJ recombination model fitted to out-of-frame rearrangements, and those results were checked against IGoR. A later analysis scored TCR-TCR, TCR-HLA and TCR-CMV co-occurrence with hypergeometric tests, applying a repertoire-size bias correction to TCR pairs. A later analysis estimated false discovery rates by permuting HLA or CMV assignments 20 times. In a later analysis, co-occurring TCRs were grouped with DBSCAN, and TCRdist sequence similarity was added when clustering was performed within HLA-allele-positive subsets. Repertoires with fewer than 30,000 or more than 120,000 public chains were left out of co-occurrence clustering, as were about five repertoires with anomalous nucleotide sharing. TCRdb re-hosts the immuneACCESS table, in-frame sequences only. Its copies lack some clones; in the studies checked, an unresolved V gene accounts for under half of them, and the cause for the rest is not known. Clonal size and the V and J genes are those of that table, whereas D and trimming came from the DNA. This sample is represented by about 64,000 clones; around 77% of them were singletons. Together, the top ten hold 4% to 5.5% of the sample.

The rearrangement combines TRBV4-1 with TRBJ2-5; 7 bases in the middle match TRBD1. The J call may be incorrect, as the DNA end agrees better with TRBJ2-7. The sample was PBMCs. The source of this sequence is a male donor in good health and CMV-seropositive. The CDR3 has the sequence CASSQAAGQAYEQYF. The DNA reads as follows: TGCGCCAGCAGCCAAGCAGCCGGACAGGCTTACGAGCAGTACTTC.